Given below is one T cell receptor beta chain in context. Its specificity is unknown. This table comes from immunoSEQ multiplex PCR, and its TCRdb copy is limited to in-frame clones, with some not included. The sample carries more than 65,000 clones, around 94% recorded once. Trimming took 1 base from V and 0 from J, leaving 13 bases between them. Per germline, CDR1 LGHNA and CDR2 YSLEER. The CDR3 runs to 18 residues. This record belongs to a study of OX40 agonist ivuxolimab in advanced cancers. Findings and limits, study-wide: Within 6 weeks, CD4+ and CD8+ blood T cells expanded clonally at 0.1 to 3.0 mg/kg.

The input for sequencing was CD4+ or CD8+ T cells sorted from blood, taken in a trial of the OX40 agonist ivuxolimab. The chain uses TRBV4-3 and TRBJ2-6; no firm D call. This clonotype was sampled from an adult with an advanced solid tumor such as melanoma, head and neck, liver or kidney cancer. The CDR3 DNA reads TGCGCCAGCAGCCAAGTCGGCTCGGTGAGCTCTGGGGCCAACGTCCTGACTTTC. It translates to CASSQVGSVSSGANVLTF.